This T cell receptor beta chain was sequenced in a study of CD4 and CD8 cells across lung adenocarcinoma regions. This clonotype qualifies as medium-sized. TCRdb redid the calling of the PCR reads with MiXCR, one entry per CDR3 protein. The sample lists some 7,700 distinct CDR3 sequences, approximately 45% occurring once. Donors had localized lung adenocarcinoma, a non-small cell lung cancer. This CDR3 region has 14 residues. The V gene's germline CDR1 is MNHEY and CDR2 SVGAGI. The chain joins TRBV6-5 to TRBJ2-1; D may be TRBD2 (5 bases). The J call may be in error: the DNA end matches TRBJ2-5 better. The specimen sequenced was CD4+ T cells from the margin of a lung tumor. The receptor was isolated from a male donor with lung adenocarcinoma. The CD4 and CD8 labels of this study may be unreliable. The CDR3 DNA is TGTGCCAGCAGTCCCCCCCGGGGACAAGAGACCCAGTACTTC. Its translation is CASSPPRGQETQYF.